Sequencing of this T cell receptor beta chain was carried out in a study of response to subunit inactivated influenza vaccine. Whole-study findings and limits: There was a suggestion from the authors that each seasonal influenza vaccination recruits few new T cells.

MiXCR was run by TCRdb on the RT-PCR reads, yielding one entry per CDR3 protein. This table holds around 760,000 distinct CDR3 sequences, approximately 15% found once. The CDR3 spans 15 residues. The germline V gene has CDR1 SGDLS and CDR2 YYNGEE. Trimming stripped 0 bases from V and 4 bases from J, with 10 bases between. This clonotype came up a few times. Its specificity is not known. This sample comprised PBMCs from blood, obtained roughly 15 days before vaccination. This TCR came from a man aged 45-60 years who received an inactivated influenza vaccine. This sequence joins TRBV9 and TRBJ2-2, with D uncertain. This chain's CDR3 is CASSVGDIPTGELFF. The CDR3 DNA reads TGTGCCAGCAGCGTAGGAGACATCCCCACCGGGGAGCTGTTTTTT.